This T cell receptor beta chain was recovered during a study of identifying expanded T cells in peripheral blood. Germline values: CDR1 SGHRS, CDR2 YFSETQ. This CDR3 contains 15 residues. V was pared by 4 bases and J by 6 bases, with 20 bases between. Regarding the study as a whole: Variance in clone template counts between approximately two-week samples significantly increased with total template count across all healthy donors. Technical replicates showed 0.9 to 1.5 changed clones; approximately 2 weeks around 15; four weeks 19.

During the collection period, no donor immune events like infections were recorded. Of note for this clone: Its antigen is unidentified.

Clones were read by immunoSEQ multiplex PCR, and TCRdb kept only the in-frame ones, dropping some. The sample records about 110,000 clones, about 87% being singletons. Source material: blood. The chain couples TRBV5-1 to TRBJ2-7; the D gene is possibly TRBD2 (5 bases). The receptor was isolated from a person aged 18 to 70 in good health. Here the CDR3 DNA reads TGCGCCAGCAGCCCACTCGGTTCGTACGGGGTCGAGCAGTACTTC. Translating it yields CASSPLGSYGVEQYF.